This T cell receptor (beta chain) was captured in a study of OX40 agonist ivuxolimab in advanced cancers. As for the study in general: The dose of intravenous ivuxolimab that patients received every 2 weeks ranged from 0.01 to 10 mg/kg. At about 81% male, the cohort had a mean age of roughly 60 years, ranging from about 20 to 90. Study-wide results and caveats: Normalized T-cell clonal expansion was also low in a subset of nonresponders.

Clones were read by immunoSEQ multiplex PCR, and TCRdb kept only the in-frame ones, dropping some. The data show 85,000 to 120,000 clones, about nine tenths seen once. Turning to this clone: No antigen is known for it.

The germline V gene has CDR1 SGDLS and CDR2 YYNGEE. The V end was cut by 5 bases, the J end by 0 bases, with 8 bases between. This CDR3 comprises 13 residues. Baseline was the first blood sampling point, followed by cycle 4 day 1 and cycle 7 day 1. The clonotype comes from an adult with an advanced solid tumor such as melanoma, head and neck, liver or kidney cancer. V gene TRBV9 combines with J gene TRBJ1-1; D remains unclear. The sample was CD4+ or CD8+ T cells sorted from blood, taken in a trial of the OX40 agonist ivuxolimab. The CDR3 is CASRDPMNTEAFF. For the CDR3, the DNA is TGTGCCAGCAGGGACCCCATGAACACTGAAGCTTTCTTT.